The TCR beta chain under discussion was sequenced for a study of shared T cell receptors in the human thymus. Germline loops: CDR1 MDHEN, CDR2 SYDVKM. Trimming stripped 4 bases from V and 6 bases from J, with 16 bases between. The CDR3 contains 16 residues. Sequencing was performed with immunoSEQ multiplex PCR; in TCRdb, only in-frame clones are kept and a portion is missing. The data hold 640,000 or so clones, with about 89% observed a single time. This sample also belongs to another study, concerning human thymus T cells. That study reports: Thymic and blood repertoires appeared to show biased V and J gene usage.

Sequencing used thymocytes. The sequence came from a boy younger than two with a congenital heart defect. V gene TRBV28 combines with J gene TRBJ1-6, with a weak D call TRBD1 (6 bases). The CDR3 nucleotides read TGTGCCAGCAGTTCCCAACCGGGACATATTAATTCACCCCTCCACTTT. Translating gives CASSSQPGHINSPLHF.